These 23 T cell receptor beta chains originate from one sample sequenced in a study of regulatory T cells in long-lasting Graves disease. Regarding time point: newly diagnosed GD, antithyroid drugs for less than 3 months. There was RNA extracted from PBMCs, and the TCR library was made from it. Library construction for TCR beta used iRepertoire HTBI primers and Arm-PCR of CDR3 regions. Using its own MiXCR run on the multiplex PCR reads, TCRdb lists one record per CDR3 protein. The sample has under 800,000 distinct CDR3 sequences, approximately 15% seen once. This sample also belongs to another study, concerning T cells in Graves' hyperthyroidism and ophthalmopathy.

The sample was peripheral blood mononuclear cells (PBMCs), taken at new diagnosis, from a patient treated with antithyroid drugs. The receptor set was obtained from a woman in her twenties or thirties with Graves disease.

The chain uses TRBV5-1 and TRBJ2-2; 14 bases align to TRBD2. This CDR3 has 19 residues. V dropped 0 bases and J dropped 3; count of bases not matched to a gene: 7. From germline, CDR1 is SGHRS and CDR2 YFSETQ. The CDR3 DNA follows: TGCGCCAGCAGCTTGGTGCCGGGACTAGCGGGAGTAGACACCGGGGAGCTGTTTTTT. Translated, it gives CASSLVPGLAGVDTGELFF.

This clonotype was counted many times. V gene TRBV28 combines with J gene TRBJ1-1; D unclear. The CDR3 loop spans 13 amino acids. Trimming cost V 5 bases and J 0 bases, with 7 bases left between them. In germline, CDR1 is MDHEN, CDR2 SYDVKM. This CDR3 reads CASSSLLNTEAFF. The CDR3 bases are TGTGCCAGCAGTAGCCTTTTGAACACTGAAGCTTTCTTT.

This clonotype came up a few times. The chain recombines TRBV3-1 with TRBJ2-5; 7 nucleotides align to TRBD1. CDR1 LGHDT and CDR2 YNNKEL come from the germline V gene (reference sequence). The length of the CDR3 is 14 residues. The junction had 10 bases not matched to a gene; V was cut back by 7 bases and J by 5 bases. The CDR3: CASTPSTGWETQYF. The DNA for the CDR3 is TGTGCCAGCACCCCTTCGACAGGGTGGGAGACCCAGTACTTC.

The sample holds many counts of this clonotype. This sequence joins TRBV20-1 and TRBJ2-7, with D uncertain. The CDR3 has 16 residues. CDR1 is DFQATT, CDR2 SNEGSKA, per germline (reference sequence). V lost 0 bases and J 0 bases, leaving 15 bases between the germline ends. CDR3 amino acids: CSARDYTAGSSYEQYF. For the CDR3, the DNA is TGCAGTGCTAGAGATTATACGGCTGGAAGCTCCTACGAGCAGTACTTC.

This clonotype was counted at least ten times. The chain uses TRBV6-1 and TRBJ1-1; TRBD1 agrees at 8 bases. Trimming cost V 7 bases and J 5 bases; bases outside gene matches: 12. The CDR3 sequence is 15 residues long. Germline CDR1 MNHNS, CDR2 SASEGT. The CDR3 coding sequence is TGTGCCAGCAACAGACGGACAGGGCCGATGACTGAAGCTTTCTTT. This codes for CASNRRTGPMTEAFF.

This clonotype was detected ten times or more. The rearrangement joins TRBV28 to TRBJ2-1; 13 bases fit TRBD2. V lost 3 bases to trimming and J lost 9 bases; unmatched junction nucleotides: 8. The CDR3 is made up of 16 amino acids. Germline V gene lookup returns CDR1 MDHEN and CDR2 SYDVKM. The CDR3 here is CASSFQRTSGRSEQFF. The CDR3 DNA follows: TGTGCCAGCAGTTTCCAACGGACTAGCGGGAGATCTGAGCAGTTCTTC.

In this sample, this clonotype turned up many times. The chain couples TRBV28 to TRBJ2-1; the match to TRBD1 covers 7 bases. The CDR3 has 16 amino acids. CDR1 is MDHEN and CDR2 is SYDVKM in the germline V gene. V lost 6 bases and J lost 0; bases outside the gene matches: 8. The CDR3, as DNA: TGTGCCAGCAGCTCCGGGACAGCGAGCTCCTACAATGAGCAGTTCTTC. This encodes CASSSGTASSYNEQFF.

Comments on this clonotype: This could be a read error, since a much larger clone is one nucleotide away. The gene calls are TRBV5-5 and TRBJ2-5, with D perhaps matching TRBD2 (6 bases). Germline assignment: CDR1 SGHKS and CDR2 YYEKEE (reference sequence). The CDR3 is 12 residues long. The V end was cut by 3 bases, the J end by 9 bases, with 12 bases between. CDR3 bases: TGTGCCAGCAGCTCGATCCGGGAGCCCCAGTACTTC. Translation gives CASSSIREPQYF. Filled out from reference TRBV5-5 and TRBJ2-5, the complete variable domain reads DAGVTQSPTHLIKTRGQQVTLRCSPISGHKSVSWYQQVLGQGPQFIFQYYEKEERGRGNFPDRFSARQFPNYSSELNVNALLLGDSALYLCASSSIREPQYFGPGTRLLVL.

The chain couples TRBV28 to TRBJ2-7, with D uncertain. The CDR3 runs to 12 residues. The ends were cut back, 3 bases at V and 4 bases at J, with 7 bases in the middle. Germline CDR1 MDHEN, CDR2 SYDVKM. The CDR3 is CASSFLEYEQYF. CDR3 nucleotide sequence: TGTGCCAGCAGTTTCTTAGAGTACGAGCAGTACTTC.

This clonotype showed up many times. The chain is built from TRBV20-1 and TRBJ1-1; 8 bases match TRBD1. The germline CDR1 and CDR2 sequences are DFQATT and SNEGSKA (reference sequence). The CDR3 has 17 amino acids. The trim removed 0 bases at V and 3 bases at J, leaving 12 bases unmatched. This chain's CDR3 is CSARDLPRGPEDTEAFF. For the CDR3, the DNA is TGCAGTGCTAGAGATCTCCCCAGGGGGCCGGAGGACACTGAAGCTTTCTTT.

The gene calls are TRBV5-8 and TRBJ1-2, with D unresolved. Trimming cost V 2 bases and J 6 bases, with 11 bases left between them. Germline V gives CDR1 SGHTS, CDR2 YDEGEE. CDR3 length: 13 amino acids. This CDR3 is CASSFDREDGYTF. Here the CDR3 DNA reads TGTGCCAGCAGCTTCGACCGGGAGGATGGCTACACCTTC.

This clonotype showed up many times. V is TRBV6-1 and J is TRBJ1-5, with D unclear. CDR1 and CDR2 from the germline V gene are MNHNS and SASEGT. V lost 4 bases and J 4 bases, leaving 8 bases between the germline ends. The CDR3 runs to 13 residues. The CDR3 reads CASSVDLNQPQHF. The CDR3 coding sequence is TGTGCCAGCAGTGTAGACTTGAATCAGCCCCAGCATTTT.

The rearrangement uses TRBV7-9 and TRBJ2-5; a weak D match, TRBD2 (6 bases). The V and J ends lost 4 bases and 1 base respectively, with 13 bases between them. CDR3 length equals 15 residues. The germline CDR1 and CDR2 sequences are SEHNR and FQNEAQ (reference sequence). This CDR3 is CASSYMEGGQETQYF. The CDR3 DNA is TGTGCCAGCAGCTACATGGAGGGAGGCCAAGAGACCCAGTACTTC.

This clonotype was detected ten times or more. The chain has TRBV2 and TRBJ2-7; D may be TRBD1 (6 bases). V lost 7 bases, J lost 4 bases, and 17 bases lay in between. The V gene's germline CDR1 is SNHLY and CDR2 FYNNEI. This CDR3 comprises 14 residues. CDR3 nucleotides: TGTGCCAGCATCATCCGAGACAGGTTTTACGAGCAGTACTTC. Its translation is CASIIRDRFYEQYF.

This clonotype was recorded many times. This sequence joins TRBV29-1 and TRBJ1-1; TRBD1 matches 7 bases. V was pared by 6 bases and J by 0 bases, with 10 bases of the junction left unmatched. The CDR3 runs 15 residues. Germline V gene data show CDR1 as SQVTM and CDR2 as ANQGSEA. The CDR3 region has the DNA TGCAGCGTCCAGGGGGGGAGAGGGATGAACACTGAAGCTTTCTTT. Its translation is CSVQGGRGMNTEAFF.

This chain joins TRBV7-2 and TRBJ1-2; 9 nucleotides line up with TRBD1. With 5 bases clipped from V and 4 bases from J, the junction kept 14 bases outside the gene matches. CDR3 length: 17 residues. The V gene's germline CDR1 is SGHTA and CDR2 FQGNSA. CDR3 sequence reads: CASSGGTGRRGGYGYTF. CDR3 coding DNA: TGTGCCAGCAGCGGCGGGACAGGGAGACGGGGCGGCTATGGCTACACCTTC.

This clonotype has just a few counts. The chain uses TRBV11-3 and TRBJ2-3, with 10 bases fitting TRBD1. Germline V gene sequence: CDR1 SGHNT, CDR2 YENEEA. J lost 5 bases, V lost 8 bases, and 4 bases had no gene match. There are 13 residues in the CDR3. The CDR3 loop is CASGDRGEDTQYF. The CDR3 nucleotides read TGTGCCAGCGGGGACAGGGGTGAAGATACGCAGTATTTT.

This clonotype has a handful of counts. The gene calls are TRBV30 and TRBJ2-5; D remains ambiguous. The CDR3 contains 11 residues. V was trimmed by 3 bases and J by 2 bases, leaving 4 bases between them. Germline assignment: CDR1 GTSNPN and CDR2 SVGIG (reference sequence). The CDR3 reads CAWSEQETQYF. The CDR3 nucleotides read TGTGCCTGGAGCGAACAAGAGACCCAGTACTTC. Full variable domain (rest looked up from reference TRBV30 and TRBJ2-5): SQTIHQWPATLVQPVGSPLSLECTVEGTSNPNLYWYRQAAGRGLQLLFYSVGIGQISSEVPQNLSASRPQDRQFILSSKKLLLSDSGFYLCAWSEQETQYFGPGTRLLVL.

This clonotype was found a few times. CDR3 region: CASSSVGGSSPLHF. The CDR3 coding sequence is TGTGCCAGCAGCTCGGTAGGAGGGTCCTCACCCCTCCACTTT. This sequence joins TRBV3-1 and TRBJ1-6; D is undetermined. CDR1 is LGHDT and CDR2 is YNNKEL in the germline V gene (reference sequence). The CDR3 sequence is 14 residues long. Deletions cut 5 bases from V and 10 bases from J, with 15 bases between.

The genes are TRBV6-4 and TRBJ2-3; 7 positions agree with TRBD1. CDR1 is MRHNA, CDR2 SNTAGT, per germline. The CDR3 is 15 amino acids. After removal of 10 bases from V and 3 bases from J, the junction contained 13 bases not matched to a gene. The CDR3 bases are TGTGCCACCCATCCCACAGGGGAAGGGACAGATACGCAGTATTTT. Translated, it gives CATHPTGEGTDTQYF.

This clonotype has a count of ten or more. The V gene is TRBV18, the J gene TRBJ2-3; D is unresolved. Trimming removed 2 bases from V and 6 bases from J, with 6 bases in between. CDR3 length equals 12 residues. The germline gives CDR1 KGHSH, CDR2 LQKENI. CDR3 in amino acids: CASSPKGDTQYF. CDR3 DNA sequence: TGTGCCAGCTCACCAAAGGGTGATACGCAGTATTTT.

In its sample, this clonotype was seen many times. The chain has TRBV12-3 or TRBV12-4 and TRBJ1-2, with D hard to call. The germline V and J ends were trimmed by 6 bases and 4 bases, with 12 bases remaining between them. This CDR3 is built from 13 residues. CDR3 bases: TGTGCCAGCAGCGAGAGGGCTTCCTATGGCTACACCTTC. Translating gives CASSERASYGYTF.

This clonotype has at least ten counts. The V call is TRBV28, the J call TRBJ2-3; no clear D. The CDR3 totals 15 residues. CDR1 and CDR2 from the germline V gene are MDHEN and SYDVKM. With 3 bases removed from V and 3 bases from J, the gap between germline ends came to 13 bases. The CDR3 spells CASSFPRPWTDTQYF. The CDR3 nucleotides read TGTGCCAGCAGTTTCCCGAGGCCTTGGACAGATACGCAGTATTTT.